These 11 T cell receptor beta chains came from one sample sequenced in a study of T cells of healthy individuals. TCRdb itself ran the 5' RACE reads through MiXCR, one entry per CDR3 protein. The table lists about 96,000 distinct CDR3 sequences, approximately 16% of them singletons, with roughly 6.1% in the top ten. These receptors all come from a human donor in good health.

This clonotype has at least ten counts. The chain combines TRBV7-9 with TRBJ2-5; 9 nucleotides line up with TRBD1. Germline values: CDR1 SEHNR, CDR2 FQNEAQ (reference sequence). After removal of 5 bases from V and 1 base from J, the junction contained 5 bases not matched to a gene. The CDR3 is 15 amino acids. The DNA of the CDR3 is TGTGCCAGCAGCGGACACAGGGGGCGCCAAGAGACCCAGTACTTC. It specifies CASSGHRGRQETQYF.

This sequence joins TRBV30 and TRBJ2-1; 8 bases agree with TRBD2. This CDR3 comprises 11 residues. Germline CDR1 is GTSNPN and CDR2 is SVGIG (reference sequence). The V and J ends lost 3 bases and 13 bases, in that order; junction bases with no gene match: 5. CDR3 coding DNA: TGTGCCTGGAGACAACTAGCGGTACAGTTCTTC. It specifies CAWRQLAVQFF.

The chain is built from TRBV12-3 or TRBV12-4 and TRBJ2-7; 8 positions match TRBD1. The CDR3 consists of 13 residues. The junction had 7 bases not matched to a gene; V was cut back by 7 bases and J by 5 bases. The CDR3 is CASKARGLHEQYF. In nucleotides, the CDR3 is TGTGCCAGCAAGGCCAGGGGGCTCCACGAGCAGTACTTC.

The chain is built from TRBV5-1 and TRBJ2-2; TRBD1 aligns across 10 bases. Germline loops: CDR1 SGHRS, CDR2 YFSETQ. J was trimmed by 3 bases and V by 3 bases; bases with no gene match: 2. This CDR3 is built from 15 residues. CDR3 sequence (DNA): TGCGCCAGCAGCTCGACAGGGGGCGACACCGGGGAGCTGTTTTTT. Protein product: CASSSTGGDTGELFF. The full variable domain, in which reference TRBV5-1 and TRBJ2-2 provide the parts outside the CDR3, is KAGVTQTPRYLIKTRGQQVTLSCSPISGHRSVSWYQQTPGQGLQFLFEYFSETQRNKGNFPGRFSGRQFSNSRSEMNVSTLELGDSALYLCASSSTGGDTGELFFGEGSRLTVL.

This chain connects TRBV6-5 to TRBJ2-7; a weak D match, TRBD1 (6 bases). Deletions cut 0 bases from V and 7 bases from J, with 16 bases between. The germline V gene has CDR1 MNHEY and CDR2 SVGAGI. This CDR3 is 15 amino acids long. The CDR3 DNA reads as TGTGCCAGCAGTTACTCTGGGGACACCCCCCTGGAGCAGTACTTC. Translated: CASSYSGDTPLEQYF.

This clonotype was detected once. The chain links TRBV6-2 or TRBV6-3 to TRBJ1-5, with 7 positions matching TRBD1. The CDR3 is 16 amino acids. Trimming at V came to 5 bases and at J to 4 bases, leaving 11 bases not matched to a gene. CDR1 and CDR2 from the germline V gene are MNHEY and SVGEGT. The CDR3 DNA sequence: TGTGCCAGCAGTCGTTTGAAGGGGGCCCCTAATCAGCCCCAGCATTTT. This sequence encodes CASSRLKGAPNQPQHF.

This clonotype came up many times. The CDR3 DNA reads as TGTGCCAGCAGCTCGACAGGGAAAGAGACCCAGTACTTC. It is translated as CASSSTGKETQYF. The rearrangement links TRBV7-6 to TRBJ2-5, with 7 bases that match TRBD1. Trimming removed 4 bases from V and 3 bases from J; junction bases left unmatched: 2. The CDR3 runs 13 residues. Germline V gene lookup returns CDR1 SGHVS and CDR2 FNYEAQ.

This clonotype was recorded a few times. CDR3 residues: CASSVGTGSPTNEKLFF. CDR3 DNA sequence: TGTGCCAGCAGCGTGGGGACAGGGTCCCCAACTAATGAAAAACTGTTTTTT. The V call is TRBV9, the J call TRBJ1-4; TRBD1 agrees at 9 bases. The trim removed 2 bases at V and 0 bases at J, leaving 5 bases unmatched. The CDR3 consists of 17 residues. Germline-derived CDR1 and CDR2 are SGDLS and YYNGEE.

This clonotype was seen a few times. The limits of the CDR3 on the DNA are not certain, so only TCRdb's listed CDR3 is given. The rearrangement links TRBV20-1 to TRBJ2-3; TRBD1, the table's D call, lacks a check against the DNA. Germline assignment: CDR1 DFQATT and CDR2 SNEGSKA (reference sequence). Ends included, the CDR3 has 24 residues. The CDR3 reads CSARQLAPWGTDTQYFGPADTQYF.

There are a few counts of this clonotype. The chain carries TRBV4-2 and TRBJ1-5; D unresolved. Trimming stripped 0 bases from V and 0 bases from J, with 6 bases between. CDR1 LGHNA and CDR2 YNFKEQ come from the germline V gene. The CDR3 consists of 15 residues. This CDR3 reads CASSQERDSNQPQHF. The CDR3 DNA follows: TGTGCCAGCAGCCAAGAGCGAGATAGCAATCAGCCCCAGCATTTT.

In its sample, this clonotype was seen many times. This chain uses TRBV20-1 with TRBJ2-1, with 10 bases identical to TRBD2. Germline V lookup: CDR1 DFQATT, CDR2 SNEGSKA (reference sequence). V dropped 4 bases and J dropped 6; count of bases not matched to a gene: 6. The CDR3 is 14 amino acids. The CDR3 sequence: CSAIPSGSINEQFF. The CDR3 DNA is TGCAGTGCTATTCCTAGCGGGAGCATCAATGAGCAGTTCTTC.